One sample yielded the 7 T cell receptor beta chains listed below, sequenced in a study of blood T cell repertoires in COVID-19. Only in-frame clones appear in the TCRdb table, and some are missing; sequencing was by immunoSEQ multiplex PCR. The repertoire holds over 95,000 clones, approximately 90% seen once, with 6.5% to 10% in the top ten. Sequenced: peripheral blood. All receptors come from a woman between 65 and 79 years old who had recovered from COVID-19.

The chain combines TRBV5-1 with TRBJ2-7; 10 nucleotides line up with TRBD1. The ends lost 2 bases at V and 10 bases at J; junction bases unmatched: 6. The CDR3 consists of 13 residues. The germline gives CDR1 SGHRS, CDR2 YFSETQ. The CDR3 protein is CASSFGTGDGQYF. In nucleotides, the CDR3 is TGCGCCAGCAGCTTTGGGACAGGGGATGGTCAGTACTTC.

A word on this clone: Sequence at one end of the junction differs from germline and may be a read error. The V call is TRBV2, the J call TRBJ1-2, with TRBD1 matching 8 bases. This CDR3 is 14 amino acids long. From germline, CDR1 is SNHLY and CDR2 FYNNEI. The CDR3 protein is CASREGQGGFGYTF. DNA of the CDR3: TGTGCCAGCAGGGAAGGACAGGGAGGTTTTGGCTACACCTTC.

The chain uses TRBV6-5 and TRBJ1-2; possible D gene TRBD1, 6 bases. Germline assignment: CDR1 MNHEY and CDR2 SVGAGI. V dropped 2 bases and J dropped 8 bases, with 12 bases sitting between them. The CDR3 spans 13 residues. The CDR3 protein is CASSYARGGGYTF. DNA of the CDR3: TGTGCCAGCAGTTACGCCAGGGGTGGAGGCTACACCTTC.

V is TRBV6-1 and J is TRBJ1-2; D is unclear. The CDR3 spans 14 residues. The V end lost 0 bases, the J end lost 7 bases, and 12 bases lay between the germline ends. CDR1 is MNHNS and CDR2 is SASEGT in the germline V gene. The CDR3 sequence: CASSEAHFSGGYTF. CDR3 DNA sequence: TGTGCCAGCAGTGAAGCGCACTTCAGCGGTGGCTACACCTTC.

The chain recombines TRBV11-3 with TRBJ2-3; 9 bases align to TRBD2. The CDR3 is made up of 16 amino acids. The germline CDR1 and CDR2 sequences are SGHNT and YENEEA. The V segment lost 1 base and the J segment 5 bases; nucleotides outside the gene matches: 7. CDR3 sequence (DNA): TGTGCCAGCAGCTTAGGGGTAGCGGGGGATCTAGATACGCAGTATTTT. Its protein product is CASSLGVAGDLDTQYF.

The chain has TRBV24-1 and TRBJ2-3, with TRBD1 as a possible D gene (5 bases). V lost 9 bases and J 2 bases, leaving 11 bases between the germline ends. This CDR3 has 13 residues. Germline V gene sequence: CDR1 KGHDR, CDR2 SFDVKD. For the CDR3, the DNA is TGTGCCACCGACCGGACAACCACAGATACGCAGTATTTT. Protein sequence: CATDRTTTDTQYF.

The CDR3 protein is CASSFGEETQYF. In nucleotides, the CDR3 is TGCGCCAGCAGCTTCGGGGAAGAGACCCAGTACTTC. This chain joins TRBV5-1 and TRBJ2-5, with D possibly being TRBD2 (5 bases). From germline, CDR1 is SGHRS and CDR2 YFSETQ. With 2 bases removed from V and 3 bases from J, the gap between germline ends came to 5 bases. This CDR3 is 12 amino acids long.